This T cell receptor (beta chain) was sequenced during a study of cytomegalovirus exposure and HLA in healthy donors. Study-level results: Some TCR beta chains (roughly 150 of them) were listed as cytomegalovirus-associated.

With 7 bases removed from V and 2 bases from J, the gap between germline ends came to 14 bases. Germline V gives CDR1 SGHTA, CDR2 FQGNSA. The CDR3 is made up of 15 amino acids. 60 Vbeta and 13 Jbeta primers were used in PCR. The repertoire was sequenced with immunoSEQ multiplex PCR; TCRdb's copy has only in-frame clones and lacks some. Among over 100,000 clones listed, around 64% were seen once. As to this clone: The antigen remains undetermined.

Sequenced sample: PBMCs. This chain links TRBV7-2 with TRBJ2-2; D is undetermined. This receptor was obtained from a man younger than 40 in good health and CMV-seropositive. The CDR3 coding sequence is TGTGCCAGCACCCCCTGGCAGGCCAACACCGGGGAGCTGTTTTTT. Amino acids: CASTPWQANTGELFF.